This TCR beta chain was obtained from a study of CD8 T cells in cerebrospinal fluid in Alzheimer's disease. TCRdb re-called the 10x single-cell sequencing reads and catalogs CDR3 proteins one per entry, DNA excluded. Recorded for this sample: about 1,600 distinct CDR3 sequences. This clonotype is medium-sized by frequency. The V gene's germline CDR1 is MNHEY and CDR2 SMNVEV (reference sequence). The CDR3 runs 13 residues. The receptor's source is a human donor in good health. V and J are TRBV27 and TRBJ2-3; TCRdb indicates TRBD2, and absent DNA this call remains unverified. The sample taken for sequencing was cerebrospinal fluid. CDR3 residues: CASSWEATSTQYF.